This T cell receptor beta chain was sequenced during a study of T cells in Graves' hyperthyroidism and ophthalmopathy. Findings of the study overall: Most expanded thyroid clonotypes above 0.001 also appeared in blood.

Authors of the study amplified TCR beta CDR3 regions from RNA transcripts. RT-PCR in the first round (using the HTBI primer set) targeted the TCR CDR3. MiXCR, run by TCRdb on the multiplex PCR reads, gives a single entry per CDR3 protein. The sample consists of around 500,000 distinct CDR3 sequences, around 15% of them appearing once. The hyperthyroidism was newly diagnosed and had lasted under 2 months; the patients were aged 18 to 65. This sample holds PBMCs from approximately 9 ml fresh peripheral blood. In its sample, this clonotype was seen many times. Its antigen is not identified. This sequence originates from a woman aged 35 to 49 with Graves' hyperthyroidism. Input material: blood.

For the CDR3, the DNA is TGTGCCAGCAGCTTAGCCGGGACAGGTTCCAACAATGAGCAGTTCTTC. This codes for CASSLAGTGSNNEQFF. This chain uses TRBV7-9 with TRBJ2-1; 8 nucleotides line up with TRBD1. This CDR3 region has 16 residues. Germline-derived CDR1 and CDR2 are SEHNR and FQNEAQ (reference sequence). After removal of 0 bases from V and 5 bases from J, the junction contained 6 bases not matched to a gene.